This TCR beta chain was sequenced during a study of blood T cell repertoires in COVID-19. Profiled with immunoSEQ multiplex PCR; TCRdb holds only in-frame clones, not every one. Here the sample spans roughly 260,000 clones, approximately 90% being singletons. This clone was seen more than once but under ten times. Sequencing used peripheral blood. The sequence derives from a woman aged 40 to 49 with acute or convalescent COVID-19.

As DNA, the CDR3 is TGCGCCAGCAGCTTGATGCAGGGGGCGGATTTAGGGTATGGCTACACCTTC. Translation: CASSLMQGADLGYGYTF. The gene calls are TRBV5-1 and TRBJ1-2; 8 nucleotides match TRBD1. J was trimmed by 5 bases and V by 1 base; bases with no gene match: 13. This CDR3 comprises 17 residues. Germline V gene lookup returns CDR1 SGHRS and CDR2 YFSETQ.